This TCR beta chain derives from a study of cytomegalovirus exposure and HLA in healthy donors (dated by TCRdb to 2016 to 2017). Describing the broader study: An earlier analysis of approximately 640 of the donors reported 250 to 350 Gb of sequence data and 120 million or so unique TCR beta sequences from about 180 million T cells. Approximately 330 gigabases of sequencing data and approximately 92 million unique TCR sequences made up an early release that covered approximately 700 HLA-typed donors. Among the roughly 390 genotyped donors, approximately 76% belonged to the genetic ancestry cluster associated with self-reported Caucasian donors. The study aimed to test whether cataloging public T cell receptors could reveal signatures of past pathogen exposure. The study used immunosequencing to profile the T cell repertoires of about 670 subjects and linked those repertoires to cytomegalovirus serostatus. Besides the first cohort of around 670 subjects, a separate validation cohort made up of 120 different subjects was used. High-throughput TCR immunosequencing, statistical association of individual TCRs with disease status, and machine learning were combined to predict cytomegalovirus infection status. In a later analysis, previously published TCR beta repertoires from 500 to 750 donors were re-analyzed and high-resolution HLA genotyping was added so that TCR occurrence patterns could be studied. The later analysis used no new phenotypic data to find candidate immune exposures, relying instead on TCR beta sequences and their occurrence across donors. An earlier analysis of approximately 580 of the donors used high-throughput TCR beta sequencing to judge whether each TCR beta V gene segment behaved as functional or pseudogenic. Donor age, sex, ethnicity and CMV serostatus were collected together with the repertoire data. Genome-wide SNP genotypes for about 65% of the 666 donors were used in a later genetic analysis, which treated that subset as a discovery cohort. Every discovery cohort repertoire had been produced on one sequencing platform. Both class I and class II loci were covered by HLA typing, at four-digit resolution. The number of donors typed differed by locus, with roughly 629-640 for A, B, C, DRB1 and DQB1, more than 500 for DQA1, over 600 for DPA1, and 472 for DPB1. A handful of DR-DQ haplotypes were treated as single units for association and clustering because of strong linkage in the cohort. Among about 400 genotyped donors of the cohort, an average of approximately 240,000 unique TCR beta nucleotide sequences was sequenced per donor, of which about 18% were non-productive. General conclusions and limits of the study: A later analysis found that most CMV-associated TCR beta chains appeared HLA-restricted, with HLA associations seemingly driven largely by CMV exposure. In vitro tests confirmed that a few of the cytomegalovirus-associated TCR beta chains recognize cytomegalovirus antigens. When HLA alleles, especially DR and DQ, strongly co-occurred, attributing TCR associations to individual alleles was difficult. The study listed 150 to 200 TCR beta chains as associated with cytomegalovirus. Immune exposure information for the cohort was limited to CMV serostatus. Because counts were too low, roughly 16 rarely observed V segments, including chromosome 9 orphons, were excluded from the earlier analysis of around 590 of the donors. In a later genetic analysis, a missense DCLRE1C variant was associated with V-gene and J-gene trimming of TCR beta chains, and the association was replicated in an independent cohort. The authors suggested that the approach could potentially be generalized to other disease states and immunological phenotypes. According to a later genetic analysis, donors in an Asian-associated ancestry cluster had fewer N-insertions in productive TCRs than the approximately 630-donor mean. Across donors, most TCR sequences were observed very rarely, whereas some public TCRs were present in many individuals. Compared with equally common non-associated chains, HLA-associated TCR beta chains in a later analysis were more clonally expanded and had lower generation probabilities. The 87-base-pair reads could not distinguish some IMGT-functional V segments, including TRBV6-2 and TRBV6-3, so those segments were excluded. A cluster of highly shared sequence variants was judged likely to represent a technical artifact of the sequencing pipeline. Sequencing depth was assumed to be roughly uniform across donors in the presence/absence analyses, though that assumption may not hold. A later analysis associated about 18,000 TCR beta sequences with specific HLA alleles at a false discovery rate of 0.05. In this cohort, only TCR beta chains were sequenced, and detectable features were limited by the absence of alpha or paired-chain data. Correlated functional status among segregating V segments might reflect linkage disequilibrium, but an unknown experimental factor could not be ruled out. Several of the top co-occurrence clusters appeared to be linked to parvovirus B19, influenza, CMV and Epstein-Barr virus, according to a later analysis. In an earlier analysis of a few hundred of the donors, most TCR beta V segments were observed in productive rearrangements about 87% or about 30% of the time, broadly matching IMGT annotations. A later analysis found that TCR association rates varied across HLA loci, with DRB1 alleles showing the most associated TCRs and HLA-C alleles the fewest. The classifier was reported to diagnose cytomegalovirus status with high specificity and sensitivity in both the original cohort and the validation cohort. Because HLA typing was missing for some donors at each locus, association tests included only the typed subset. A further reported finding was that TCR beta sequences accurately predicted the HLA-A and HLA-B alleles for most subjects in the first cohort.

In total, roughly 670 healthy bone marrow donors made up the cohort. All cohort members were sampled while nominally healthy, although unrecorded immune exposures were likely present. The donor was CMV seropositive and belonged to the group of 250 to 350 seropositive cohort members. Each donor provided a peripheral blood sample, and peripheral blood mononuclear cells were used for TCR beta sequencing. Genomic DNA extraction from the blood cell samples was performed with the Qiagen DNeasy Blood Extraction Kit. In the case of this clone: What this receptor recognizes is not known. No qualities accompany the bases; no much larger clone lies one base away.

Library construction relied on the immunoSEQ multiplex PCR assay. A mixture of 60 forward primers for TCR Vbeta segments and 13 reverse primers for TCR Jbeta segments was used in the multiplex PCR. The CDR3 region of rearranged TCR beta genes was amplified from genomic DNA by a multiplex PCR assay. The Illumina HiSeq System was used to sequence the amplified TCR beta libraries as 87-base-pair reads. As for the authors' bioinformatics: Across the roughly 600 repertoires, a later analysis counted roughly 77 million unique TCR beta chains, around 10 million of which were shared by at least two donors. A nearest-neighbor algorithm error-corrected the raw reads and collapsed the reads into unique sequences, merging closely related sequences to remove PCR and sequencing errors. CDR3 sequences were aligned to IMGT reference sequences to assign V, D and J gene segments. For a sequence to be retained, a match of at least six nucleotides to both a V gene segment and a J gene segment was required. A rearrangement counted as productive if the CDR3 had no stop codons and remained in frame with V and J, and every other rearrangement counted as non-productive. CDR3 was defined by IMGT convention, running from the second conserved V-encoded cysteine to the conserved J-encoded phenylalanine. In an earlier analysis of 587 of the donors, sequences lacking an unambiguous match to a single V gene segment were excluded. In an earlier analysis of 587 of the donors, V segments were called functional above 56.7% productive rearrangements and were called segregating when the between-donor standard deviation exceeded 5%. To diagnose cytomegalovirus status from the catalog of TCR beta chain sequences, a statistical classification framework was built. A later analysis assigned V and J genes by comparing TCR nucleotide sequences with IMGT/GENE-DB human TR gene sequences. Using the TCRdist pipeline, a later analysis assigned CDR3 sequences along with most-parsimonious VDJ recombination scenarios. In a later analysis, every TCR beta chain was defined by the combination of its CDR3 amino acid sequence and its V-gene family, and reads without a unique V-gene family were dropped. In a later analysis, 450 to 600 highly shared, low-generation-probability nucleotide sequences were removed to address suspected cross-contamination and a sequencing artifact. In a later analysis, a clonal expansion index was calculated for each public chain from normalized within-repertoire ranks of inferred template counts. In a later analysis, generation probabilities were computed with a VDJ recombination model fitted to out-of-frame rearrangements, and the resulting probabilities were checked against IGoR. In a later analysis, TCR-TCR, TCR-HLA and TCR-CMV co-occurrence was scored with hypergeometric tests, and a repertoire-size bias correction was applied to TCR pairs. In a later analysis, false discovery rates were estimated by permuting HLA or CMV assignments 20 times. In a later analysis, co-occurring TCRs were grouped with DBSCAN, and TCRdist sequence similarity was added when clustering was performed within HLA-allele-positive subsets. Co-occurrence clustering excluded repertoires with fewer than 30,000 or more than 120,000 public chains, plus five with anomalous nucleotide sharing. TCRdb stores this immuneACCESS table with in-frame sequences only. Part of the clones is absent; in the studies checked, under half of the shortfall reflects unresolved V genes, and no reason is known for the rest. V and J calls plus clone size are reproduced from that table; the DNA served to infer D and trimming. For this sample the table gives about 130,000 clones, of which over 9.5% were detected only once. The ten largest clones take up approximately 4.5% of the sample.

Taken from the germline V gene (reference sequence), the CDR1 and CDR2 loops are GTSNPN and SVGIG. From the cysteine through the phenylalanine, the CDR3 covers 15 amino acids. The retained sequence is limited to the CDR3, 45 bases, with the frame set at the first base. V lost 0 bases and J lost 5 bases; the stretch between them is 17 bases long. The TCR was taken from a woman under 30 in good health and CMV-seropositive. This chain joins TRBV30 to TRBJ2-7, with the D gene call left open. Sequencing input: PBMCs. The CDR3 here reads CAWSVRGQADHEQYF. The bases are TGTGCCTGGAGTGTACGAGGCCAAGCCGACCACGAGCAGTACTTC.